One and the same sample provided the 7 T cell receptor beta chains below, sequenced in a study of T cells in Graves' hyperthyroidism and ophthalmopathy. It was RNA transcripts that yielded the amplified TCR beta CDR3 regions. The HTBI primer set was used in a first-round RT-PCR of the TCR CDR3. TCRdb re-analysed the multiplex PCR reads in MiXCR, keeping a single row per CDR3 protein. The sample has fewer than 250,000 distinct CDR3 sequences, roughly 15% seen once. Input material: blood. These receptors all stem from a woman under 30 with Graves' ophthalmopathy.

This clonotype has only a few counts. The rearrangement links TRBV19 to TRBJ1-2; D might be TRBD1 (6 bases). The CDR3 is made up of 14 amino acids. V shed 2 bases and J shed 4 bases, with 11 bases lying between them. CDR1 and CDR2 from the germline V gene are LNHDA and SQIVND (reference sequence). CDR3 loop: CASSIRTAFYGYTF. The CDR3 DNA reads as TGTGCCAGTAGTATACGGACAGCATTCTATGGCTACACCTTC.

The J gene is TRBJ2-3, the V gene TRBV11-2, with D hard to call. CDR3 size: 16 residues. The germline V and J ends were trimmed by 4 bases and 4 bases, with 18 bases remaining between them. Germline V gene lookup returns CDR1 SGHAT and CDR2 FQNNGV. Here the CDR3 DNA reads TGTGCCAGCAGCTCCATCTCAGCGTCCAGCGCAGATACGCAGTATTTT. Residues: CASSSISASSADTQYF.

Ten or more counts support this clonotype. The chain is built from TRBV28 and TRBJ1-1, with 9 bases aligning to TRBD1. Unmatched junction bases numbered 18, after V lost 8 bases and J lost 11 bases. Per the germline V gene, CDR1 is MDHEN and CDR2 is SYDVKM. The CDR3 is 15 amino acids. The CDR3 DNA reads TGTGCCAGCTGTGAGACCGGGACAGGGTCTTTCCAGGCTTTCTTT. Translating gives CASCETGTGSFQAFF.

The sample holds a few counts of this clonotype. V gene TRBV13 combines with J gene TRBJ1-5; 7 bases fit TRBD1. V gave up 3 bases and J gave up 4 bases; unmatched junction bases: 3. The CDR3 consists of 14 residues. Germline V lookup: CDR1 PRHDT, CDR2 FYEKMQ (reference sequence). For the CDR3, the DNA is TGTGCCAGCAGCTTGGGACAGAAAAATCAGCCCCAGCATTTT. Protein sequence: CASSLGQKNQPQHF.

In this sample, this clonotype turned up many times. At one end, the junction sequence differs from germline, possibly due to a read error. The genes are TRBV30 and TRBJ2-1, with 11 bases lining up with TRBD2. The CDR3 runs 14 residues. The germline V gene encodes CDR1 GTSNPN and CDR2 SVGIG (reference sequence). The CDR3, as DNA: TGTGCCTGGGGGATAGCGGGGGGGTACAGTGAGCAGTTCTTC. This encodes CAWGIAGGYSEQFF.

The table lists this clonotype with many counts. This rearrangement joins TRBV11-1 to TRBJ2-1; weak D call: TRBD1 (6 bases). The CDR3 runs 17 residues. The germline gives CDR1 SGHAT, CDR2 FQDESV (reference sequence). Trimming removed 5 bases from V and 6 bases from J, with 23 bases in between. The CDR3 region has the DNA TGTGCCAGCAGCCACTACCACCTCTCGCAGGGGAGCAATGAGCAGTTCTTC. This encodes CASSHYHLSQGSNEQFF.

In this sample, this clonotype turned up many times. The J gene is TRBJ2-3, the V gene TRBV7-9, with unresolved D. The CDR3 is 16 amino acids. Germline CDR1 and CDR2: SEHNR and FQNEAQ (reference sequence). V was cut by 5 bases and J by 0 bases, with 15 bases left in between. CDR3 amino acids: CASSQNSRVSTDTQYF. CDR3 DNA: TGTGCCAGCAGCCAAAATTCCCGCGTGAGCACAGATACGCAGTATTTT.